This entry features one T cell receptor beta chain sequence. Its antigen is currently unknown. CDR3 length: 17 residues. The V end was cut by 1 base, the J end by 2 bases, with 18 bases between. Germline lookup yields CDR1 SGHTA and CDR2 FQGNSA. Only in-frame clones appear in the TCRdb table, and some are missing; sequencing was by immunoSEQ multiplex PCR. The sample includes over 2,500 clones, around 48% seen only once; the top ten take over 9.5%. The record originates from a study of tumor-infiltrating lymphocytes in localized non-small cell lung cancer. Study details: Each patient gave resected tumor and non-adjacent uninvolved lung tissue. Whole-study findings and limits: Not all patients were TCR sequenced, owing to tissue quantity. Higher tumor T cell infiltration than in uninvolved lung was supported by TCRbeta sequencing.

The gene calls are TRBV7-2 and TRBJ2-7, with D tentatively TRBD1 or TRBD2 (5 bases each). The sequence derives from a human donor with non-small cell lung cancer. Sequenced sample: uninvolved lung tissue not adjacent to the tumor. The CDR3 sequence is CASSLGLAGTGTYEQYF. The CDR3 region has the DNA TGTGCCAGCAGCTTAGGTCTAGCCGGGACGGGAACCTACGAGCAGTACTTC.